This T cell receptor beta chain derives from a study of chemoradiotherapy in HPV16-positive cancers. Study-level findings and limits: Better recurrence-free survival went with HPV-responsive T-cell expansion in HPV16-positive patients. Candidate HPV-specific clones and E7-related TCR motifs grew in tumor during treatment.

On this clone itself: Its antigen is unidentified.

Germline V gene sequence: CDR1 SGHNT, CDR2 YENEEA. The CDR3 consists of 16 residues. The V and J ends lost 4 bases and 4 bases, in that order; junction bases with no gene match: 4. The protocol was immunoSEQ multiplex PCR, while the TCRdb copy is restricted to in-frame clones and leaves out a portion. The table lists more than 10,000 clones, around two thirds of them singletons. The chain has TRBV11-3 and TRBJ2-3, with 14 bases identical to TRBD2. This clonotype was sampled from a human donor with HPV-associated anogenital cancer. Collection of the sample occurred from a patient who underwent chemoradiotherapy. The CDR3 is CASSSRLAGGPDTQYF. CDR3 nucleotides: TGTGCCAGCAGCTCAAGACTAGCGGGGGGGCCAGATACGCAGTATTTT. Full variable domain (missing parts from reference TRBV11-3 and TRBJ2-3): EAGVVQSPRYKIIEKKQPVAFWCNPISGHNTLYWYLQNLGQGPELLIRYENEEAVDDSQLPKDRFSAERLKGVDSTLKIQPAELGDSAVYLCASSSRLAGGPDTQYFGPGTRLTVL.